This T cell receptor (beta chain) came from a study of long-term antiretroviral therapy in people with HIV. Study-wide points: Diversity increased after ART yet remained lower than in transplant donor controls.

The CDR3 consists of 15 residues. V lost 4 bases, J lost 2 bases, and 14 bases lay in between. Germline V gene data show CDR1 as SGHDN and CDR2 as FVKESK. The sample holds one count of this clone. Its antigen is still unknown. Run at survey level, the immunoSEQ assay was version v3.0. Some clones are missing from TCRdb's copy, which holds only in-frame ones; the method was immunoSEQ multiplex PCR. The table has some 14,000 clones, around 76% seen once. The source material was unsorted PBMCs, sampled 3.1 years after starting antiretroviral therapy. The clonotype comes from a man aged 40-49 years with HIV. This rearrangement joins TRBV14 to TRBJ1-2; D call uncertain. The CDR3 protein is CASSPREGRNYGYTF. The CDR3 nucleotides are TGTGCCAGCAGCCCCCGGGAGGGCCGGAACTATGGCTACACCTTC.